A single T cell receptor (beta chain) is shown here with its context. With 4 bases removed from V and 10 bases from J, the gap between germline ends came to 12 bases. The CDR3 runs 12 residues. CDR1 is SGHKS and CDR2 is YYEKEE in the germline V gene (reference sequence). As originally analysed: Reference gene primer amplification gave estimated nucleated cell counts. Only in-frame clones appear in the TCRdb table, and some are missing; sequencing was by immunoSEQ multiplex PCR. V, J and clone size derive from that table, while D and trimming were established from the DNA sequence. The sample consists of more than 200,000 clones, 70% to 90% of them appearing once. These data originate in a study of blood T cell repertoires in COVID-19. Study-wide background: COVID-19 samples, acute and convalescent, were from the United States, Italy and Spain. PBMCs, B-cell-depleted T cells, or T cells provided the cDNA or gDNA that made up the material.

This receptor was taken from a woman in her forties or fifties with COVID-19, enrolled during active disease. What was sequenced was peripheral blood. This chain uses TRBV5-5 with TRBJ2-1; D unclear. CDR3 region: CASSPVRGEQFF. The CDR3 region has the DNA TGTGCCAGCAGCCCCGTGAGAGGCGAGCAGTTCTTC.